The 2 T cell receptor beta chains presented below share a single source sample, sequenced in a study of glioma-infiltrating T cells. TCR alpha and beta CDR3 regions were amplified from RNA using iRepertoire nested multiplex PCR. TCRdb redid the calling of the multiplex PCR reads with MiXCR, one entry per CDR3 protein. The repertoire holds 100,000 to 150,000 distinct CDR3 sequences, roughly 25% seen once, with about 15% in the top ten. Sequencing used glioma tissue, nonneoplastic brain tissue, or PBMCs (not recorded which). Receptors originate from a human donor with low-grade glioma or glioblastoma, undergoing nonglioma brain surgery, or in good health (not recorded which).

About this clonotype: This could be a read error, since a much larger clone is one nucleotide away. CDR3 coding DNA: TGTGCCAGCAGCCGGTCCCGGGACAGGGTTGATTGCTACACCTTC. As protein: CASSRSRDRVDCYTF. The chain combines TRBV7-2 with TRBJ1-2, with 9 bases matching TRBD1. In germline, CDR1 is SGHTA, CDR2 FQGNSA. Trimming at V came to 5 bases and at J to 9 bases, leaving 13 bases not matched to a gene. The CDR3 has 15 amino acids. The full variable domain, completed using reference TRBV7-2 and TRBJ1-2, is GAGVSQSPSNKVTEKGKDVELRCDPISGHTALYWYRQSLGQGLEFLIYFQGNSAPDKSGLPSDRFSAERTGGSVSTLTIQRTQQEDSAVYLCASSRSRDRVDCYTFGSGTRLTVV.

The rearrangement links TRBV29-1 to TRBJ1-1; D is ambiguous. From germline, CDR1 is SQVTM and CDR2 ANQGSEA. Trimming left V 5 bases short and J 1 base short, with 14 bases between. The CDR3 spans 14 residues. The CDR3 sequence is CSVRVSGGNTEAFF. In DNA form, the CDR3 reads TGCAGCGTTAGAGTTTCGGGTGGGAACACTGAAGCTTTCTTT.